What follows is one T cell receptor beta chain and its context. Its cognate antigen is unknown. This entry comes from a study of T cells in localized non-small cell lung cancer. Overall study findings and caveats: The highest T cell clonality was in uninvolved adjacent lung, above tumor. Heterogeneity is still possible, as just one tumor region was sequenced. Higher T cell density in the blood was associated with longer overall survival, whereas higher adjacent-lung clonality associated with shorter survival. In adjacent lung appeared a median about 58 of the top 100 tumor clones.

This CDR3 has 16 amino acids. Germline CDR1 is MNHNY and CDR2 is SVGAGI (reference sequence). Trimming removed 7 bases from V and 2 bases from J; junction bases left unmatched: 13. Produced via immunoSEQ multiplex PCR; TCRdb's table is partial and in-frame only. In the table there are 20,000 to 30,000 clones, approximately 89% of which are singletons. This specimen was peripheral blood, taken before any cancer treatment. This sequence was found in a female donor over 55 with stage II squamous cell lung carcinoma. The chain recombines TRBV6-6 with TRBJ1-1; 7 nucleotides align to TRBD1. CDR3 coding DNA: TGTGCCAGCAATCCCGCCAACAGGGGCGATAACACTGAAGCTTTCTTT. The encoded protein is CASNPANRGDNTEAFF.